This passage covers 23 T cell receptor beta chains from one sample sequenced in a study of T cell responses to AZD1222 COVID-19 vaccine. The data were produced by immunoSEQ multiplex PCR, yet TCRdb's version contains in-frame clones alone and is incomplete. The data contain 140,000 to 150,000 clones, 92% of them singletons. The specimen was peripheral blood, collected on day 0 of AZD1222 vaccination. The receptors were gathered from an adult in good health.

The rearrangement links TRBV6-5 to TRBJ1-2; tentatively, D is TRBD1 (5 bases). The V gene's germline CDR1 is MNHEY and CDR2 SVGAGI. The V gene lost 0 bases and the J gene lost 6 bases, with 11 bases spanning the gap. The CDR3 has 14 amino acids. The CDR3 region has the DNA TGTGCCAGCAGTTACTCCGGCAGGGCCGATGGCTACACCTTC. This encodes CASSYSGRADGYTF.

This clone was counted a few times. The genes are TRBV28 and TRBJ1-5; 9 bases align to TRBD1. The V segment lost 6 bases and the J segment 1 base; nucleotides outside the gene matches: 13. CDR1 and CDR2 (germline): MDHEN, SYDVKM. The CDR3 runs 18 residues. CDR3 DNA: TGTGCCAGCAGCACGCACACAGGGGGCATAGAAAGCAATCAGCCCCAGCATTTT. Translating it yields CASSTHTGGIESNQPQHF.

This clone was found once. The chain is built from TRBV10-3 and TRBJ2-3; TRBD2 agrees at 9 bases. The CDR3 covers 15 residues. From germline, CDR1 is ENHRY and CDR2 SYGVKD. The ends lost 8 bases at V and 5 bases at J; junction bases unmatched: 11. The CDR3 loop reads CAIGRSGSKGDTQYF. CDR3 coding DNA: TGTGCCATCGGACGTAGCGGGAGTAAAGGAGATACGCAGTATTTT.

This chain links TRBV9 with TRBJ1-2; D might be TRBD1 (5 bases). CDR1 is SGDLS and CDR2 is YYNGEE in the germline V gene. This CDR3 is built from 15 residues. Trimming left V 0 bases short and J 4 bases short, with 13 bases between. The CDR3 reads CASSVAAGSLYGYTF. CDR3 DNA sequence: TGTGCCAGCAGCGTAGCTGCAGGGTCCCTCTATGGCTACACCTTC.

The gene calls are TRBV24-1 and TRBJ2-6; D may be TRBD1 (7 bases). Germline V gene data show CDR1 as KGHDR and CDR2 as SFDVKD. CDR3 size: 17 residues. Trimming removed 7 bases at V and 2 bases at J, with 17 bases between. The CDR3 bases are TGTGCCACCAGCCAAACCAGGGGGGCTCCTGGGGCCAACGTCCTGACTTTC. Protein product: CATSQTRGAPGANVLTF.

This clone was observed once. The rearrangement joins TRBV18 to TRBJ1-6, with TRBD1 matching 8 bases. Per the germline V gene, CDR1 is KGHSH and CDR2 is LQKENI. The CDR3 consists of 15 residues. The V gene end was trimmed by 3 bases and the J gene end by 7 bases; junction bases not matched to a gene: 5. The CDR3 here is CASSPGQGINSPLHF. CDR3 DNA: TGTGCCAGCTCACCCGGACAGGGAATCAATTCACCCCTCCACTTT.

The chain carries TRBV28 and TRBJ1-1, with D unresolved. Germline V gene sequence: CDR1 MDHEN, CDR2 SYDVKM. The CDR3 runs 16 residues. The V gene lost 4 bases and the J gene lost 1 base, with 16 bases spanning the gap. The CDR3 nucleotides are TGTGCCAGCAGTTCCCTCTGGACGATACCGAACACTGAAGCTTTCTTT. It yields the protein CASSSLWTIPNTEAFF.

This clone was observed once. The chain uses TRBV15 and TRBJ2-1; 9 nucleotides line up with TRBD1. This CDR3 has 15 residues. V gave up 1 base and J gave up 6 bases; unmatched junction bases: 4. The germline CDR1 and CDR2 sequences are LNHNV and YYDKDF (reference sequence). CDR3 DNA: TGTGCCACCAGCAGAGCCGGGACAGGGATCAATGAGCAGTTCTTC. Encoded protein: CATSRAGTGINEQFF.

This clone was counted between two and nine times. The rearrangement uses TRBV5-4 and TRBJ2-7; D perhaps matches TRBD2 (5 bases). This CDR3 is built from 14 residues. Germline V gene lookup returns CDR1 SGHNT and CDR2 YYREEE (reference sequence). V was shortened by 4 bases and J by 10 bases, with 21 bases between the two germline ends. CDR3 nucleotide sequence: TGTGCCAGCAGCCGGGTGGGAACCGAGGGAGTACAGTACTTC. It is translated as CASSRVGTEGVQYF.

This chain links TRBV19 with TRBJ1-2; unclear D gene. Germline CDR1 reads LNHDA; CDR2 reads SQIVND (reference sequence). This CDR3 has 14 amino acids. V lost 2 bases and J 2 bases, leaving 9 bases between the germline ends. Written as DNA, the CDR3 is TGTGCCAGTAGTATACGGGGTCGGAACTATGGCTACACCTTC. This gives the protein CASSIRGRNYGYTF.

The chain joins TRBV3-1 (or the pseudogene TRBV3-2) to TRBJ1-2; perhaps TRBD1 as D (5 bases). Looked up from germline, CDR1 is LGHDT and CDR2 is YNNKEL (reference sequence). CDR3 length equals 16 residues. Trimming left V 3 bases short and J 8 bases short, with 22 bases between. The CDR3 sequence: CASSQGRVPLTRGYTF. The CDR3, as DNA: TGTGCCAGCAGCCAGGGCAGGGTGCCCCTAACTAGGGGCTACACCTTC.

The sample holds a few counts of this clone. Here the CDR3 DNA reads TGTGCCAGCAGCGGCGACACGGGTAGTCCCCTCCACTTT. Its protein is CASSGDTGSPLHF. This chain connects TRBV5-4 to TRBJ1-6; no firm D call. CDR3 length equals 13 residues. CDR1 is SGHNT, CDR2 YYREEE, per germline (reference sequence). Deletions cut 4 bases from V and 13 bases from J, with 15 bases between.

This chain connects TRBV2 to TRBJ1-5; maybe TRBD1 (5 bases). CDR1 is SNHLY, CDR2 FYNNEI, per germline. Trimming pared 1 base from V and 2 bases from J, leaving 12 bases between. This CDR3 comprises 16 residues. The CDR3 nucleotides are TGTGCCAGCAGTGAAGGGGGGGGTTGGGGCAATCAGCCCCAGCATTTT. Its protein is CASSEGGGWGNQPQHF.

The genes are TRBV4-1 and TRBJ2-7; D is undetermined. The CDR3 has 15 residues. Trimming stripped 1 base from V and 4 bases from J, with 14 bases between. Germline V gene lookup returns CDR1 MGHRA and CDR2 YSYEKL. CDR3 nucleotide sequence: TGCGCCAGCAGCCAAGCGGGCCAGTGGCGGTACGAGCAGTACTTC. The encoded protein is CASSQAGQWRYEQYF.

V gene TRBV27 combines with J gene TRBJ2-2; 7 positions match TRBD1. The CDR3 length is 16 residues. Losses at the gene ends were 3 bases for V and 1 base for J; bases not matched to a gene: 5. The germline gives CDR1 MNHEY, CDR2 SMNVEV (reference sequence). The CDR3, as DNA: TGTGCCAGCAGTTTTACTCGGACAGGGAACACCGGGGAGCTGTTTTTT. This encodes CASSFTRTGNTGELFF.

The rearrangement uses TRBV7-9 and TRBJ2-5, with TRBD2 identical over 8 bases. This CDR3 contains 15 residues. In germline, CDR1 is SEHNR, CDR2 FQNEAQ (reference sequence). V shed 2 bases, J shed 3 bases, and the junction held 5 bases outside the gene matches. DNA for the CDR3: TGTGCCAGCAGCTTAAGCGGGAGAGGGGAAGAGACCCAGTACTTC. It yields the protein CASSLSGRGEETQYF.

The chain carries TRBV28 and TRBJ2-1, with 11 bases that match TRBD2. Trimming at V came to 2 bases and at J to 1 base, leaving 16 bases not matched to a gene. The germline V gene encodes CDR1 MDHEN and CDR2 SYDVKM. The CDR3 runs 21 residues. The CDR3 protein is CASSLIPTGLAAGGSYNEQFF. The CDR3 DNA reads TGTGCCAGCAGTTTAATCCCCACGGGACTAGCGGCCGGTGGGTCCTACAATGAGCAGTTCTTC.

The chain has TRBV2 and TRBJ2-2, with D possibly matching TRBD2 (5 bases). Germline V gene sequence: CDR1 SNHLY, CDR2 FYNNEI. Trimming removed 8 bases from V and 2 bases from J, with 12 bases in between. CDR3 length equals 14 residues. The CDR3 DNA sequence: TGTGCCAGCCGCAGGACTTCCAACACCGGGGAGCTGTTTTTT. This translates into CASRRTSNTGELFF.

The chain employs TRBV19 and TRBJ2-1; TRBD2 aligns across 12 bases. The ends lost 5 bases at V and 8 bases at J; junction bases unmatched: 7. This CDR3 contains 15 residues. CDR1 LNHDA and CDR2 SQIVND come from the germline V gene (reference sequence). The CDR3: CASSFRLAGEDEQFF. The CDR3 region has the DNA TGTGCCAGTAGTTTTCGACTAGCGGGAGAGGATGAGCAGTTCTTC.

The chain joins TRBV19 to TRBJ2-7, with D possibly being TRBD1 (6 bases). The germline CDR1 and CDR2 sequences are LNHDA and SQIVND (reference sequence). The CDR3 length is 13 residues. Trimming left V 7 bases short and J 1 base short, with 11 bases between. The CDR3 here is CASNNRESYEQYF. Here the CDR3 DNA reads TGTGCCAGTAATAACAGGGAGTCCTACGAGCAGTACTTC.

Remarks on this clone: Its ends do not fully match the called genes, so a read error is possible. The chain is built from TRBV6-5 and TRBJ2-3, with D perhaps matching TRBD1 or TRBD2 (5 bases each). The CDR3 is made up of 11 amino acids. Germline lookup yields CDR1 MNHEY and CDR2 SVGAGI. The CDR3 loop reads CASNRDGQGFF. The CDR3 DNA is TGTGCCAGCAACCGGGACGGCCAGGGATTTTTT.

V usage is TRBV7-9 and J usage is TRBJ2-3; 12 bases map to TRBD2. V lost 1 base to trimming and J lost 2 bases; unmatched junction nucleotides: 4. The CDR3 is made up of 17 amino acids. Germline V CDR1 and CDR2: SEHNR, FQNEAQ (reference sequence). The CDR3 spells CASSLGGLAGNTDTQYF. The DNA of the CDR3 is TGTGCCAGCAGCTTAGGTGGACTAGCGGGGAACACAGATACGCAGTATTTT.

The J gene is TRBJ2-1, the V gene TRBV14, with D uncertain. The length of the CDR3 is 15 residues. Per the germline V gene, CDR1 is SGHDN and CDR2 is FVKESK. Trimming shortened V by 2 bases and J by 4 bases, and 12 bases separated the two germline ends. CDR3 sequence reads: CASSQWKADYNEQFF. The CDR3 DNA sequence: TGTGCCAGCAGCCAATGGAAGGCCGATTACAATGAGCAGTTCTTC.